The 30 T cell receptor beta chains below come from one sample, sequenced in a study of shared clonotypes between healthy human individuals. The method was immunoSEQ multiplex PCR; TCRdb's version includes in-frame clones alone and lacks a portion of them. The sample records 110,000 or so clones, roughly two thirds being singletons. The material sequenced was memory CD8+ T cells sorted from blood. Subset meaning: CD45RO+ cells pooled with CCR7-negative TemRA cells. These receptors all come from a woman aged 25 to 45 in good health.

The V call is TRBV29-1, the J call TRBJ2-5; possible D gene TRBD2, 5 bases. The length of the CDR3 is 13 residues. Deletions cut 3 bases from V and 11 bases from J, with 19 bases between. The V gene's germline CDR1 is SQVTM and CDR2 ANQGSEA. CDR3 DNA sequence: TGCAGCGTTGAGCCGGAGGCAGGTATGGAGCAGTACTTC. This encodes CSVEPEAGMEQYF.

J is TRBJ2-5 and V is TRBV10-3; D could derive from TRBD1 or TRBD2 (5 bases each). With 8 bases removed from V and 1 base from J, the gap between germline ends came to 14 bases. Germline-derived CDR1 and CDR2 are ENHRY and SYGVKD. This CDR3 contains 14 residues. CDR3 DNA: TGTGCCATCGGGCAAGGGGACCCCCAAGAGACCCAGTACTTC. It is translated as CAIGQGDPQETQYF.

This chain connects TRBV28 to TRBJ1-5; D is unclear. V shed 2 bases and J shed 8 bases, with 7 bases lying between them. Looked up from germline, CDR1 is MDHEN and CDR2 is SYDVKM. The CDR3 has 12 amino acids. This chain's CDR3 is CASSLRPEPQHF. The DNA of the CDR3 is TGTGCCAGCAGTTTAAGGCCGGAGCCCCAGCATTTT.

The CDR3 region is CASSLSGDGANVLTF. CDR3 DNA sequence: TGTGCCAGCAGTTTATCGGGGGATGGGGCCAACGTCCTGACTTTC. The genes are TRBV28 and TRBJ2-6; perhaps TRBD2 as D (6 bases). The CDR3 is 15 residues long. V was shortened by 1 base and J by 3 bases, with 7 bases between the two germline ends. Germline assignment: CDR1 MDHEN and CDR2 SYDVKM.

V usage is TRBV7-6 and J usage is TRBJ1-2; 9 bases map to TRBD1. The CDR3 covers 16 residues. Germline V gene sequence: CDR1 SGHVS, CDR2 FNYEAQ. V dropped 0 bases and J dropped 7; count of bases not matched to a gene: 9. CDR3: CASSLARTGADGGYTF. In DNA form, the CDR3 reads TGTGCCAGCAGCTTAGCACGGACAGGGGCAGATGGTGGCTACACCTTC.

The chain is built from TRBV11-2 and TRBJ1-2; D gene ambiguous. Germline CDR1 is SGHAT and CDR2 is FQNNGV. The germline V and J ends were trimmed by 5 bases and 0 bases, with 13 bases remaining between them. CDR3 size: 15 residues. CDR3 nucleotides: TGTGCCAGCAGCCCAGGTGTGCAGGCTAACTATGGCTACACCTTC. Translating it yields CASSPGVQANYGYTF.

The genes are TRBV25-1 and TRBJ2-1, with no clear D. Germline CDR1 and CDR2: MGHDK and SYGVNS. The CDR3 is 18 residues long. V gave up 3 bases and J gave up 4 bases, with 22 bases separating them. The DNA for the CDR3 is TGTGCCAGCAGTGACCGCCCGAGGACGGCGCAGTTATACAATGAGCAGTTCTTC. It codes for CASSDRPRTAQLYNEQFF.

The CDR3 bases are TGTGCCAGCAGCTTGGATGGGACAGGGGATCTGCTCTATGGCTACACCTTC. Protein: CASSLDGTGDLLYGYTF. This chain links TRBV5-6 with TRBJ1-2, with 10 bases that match TRBD1. Germline V CDR1 and CDR2: SGHDT, YYEEEE. The CDR3 has 17 amino acids. The junction had 9 bases not matched to a gene; V was cut back by 0 bases and J by 4 bases.

V gene TRBV7-8 combines with J gene TRBJ1-1, with D hard to call. The CDR3 contains 12 residues. Per the germline V gene, CDR1 is SGHVS and CDR2 is FQNEAQ. V was pared by 5 bases and J by 4 bases, with 8 bases between. The CDR3 DNA reads TGTGCCAGCAGCCTAGGGCCCACTGAAGCTTTCTTT. Translating gives CASSLGPTEAFF. The whole variable domain, remainder taken from reference TRBV7-8 and TRBJ1-1, is GAGVSQSPRYKVAKRGQDVALRCDPISGHVSLFWYQQALGQGPEFLTYFQNEAQLDKSGLPSDRFFAERPEGSVSTLKIQRTQQEDSAVYLCASSLGPTEAFFGQGTRLTVV.

As to this clone: A much larger clonotype is one base distant, so this may be a read error. Other DNA sequences in the same sample also yield this CDR3. The rearrangement uses TRBV9 and TRBJ2-3; 7 nucleotides match TRBD2. This CDR3 spans 14 amino acids. Germline V gene lookup returns CDR1 SGDLS and CDR2 YYNGEE. The V segment lost 0 bases and the J segment 4 bases; nucleotides outside the gene matches: 2. CDR3 in amino acids: CASSVAGGSDTQYF. The CDR3 region has the DNA TGTGCCAGCAGCGTAGCGGGAGGCTCAGATACGCAGTATTTT.

The CDR3, as DNA: TGTGCCAGCAGTTTAGCAGGGACAGCCTACACTGAAGCTTTCTTT. This sequence encodes CASSLAGTAYTEAFF. This chain connects TRBV27 to TRBJ1-1, with 7 bases identical to TRBD1. Germline V CDR1 and CDR2: MNHEY, SMNVEV (reference sequence). The CDR3 extends over 15 amino acids. Germline trimming cut 2 bases from V and 3 bases from J; bases unmatched to any gene: 6.

This clone is medium-sized (0.01 to 0.1%) in the sample. The chain recombines TRBV6-4 with TRBJ2-6, with TRBD1 as a possible D gene (6 bases). Germline V gives CDR1 MRHNA, CDR2 SNTAGT. With 7 bases removed from V and 0 bases from J, the gap between germline ends came to 13 bases. The CDR3 contains 16 residues. The chain's CDR3 is CASKDSESSGANVLTF. The CDR3 DNA reads TGTGCCAGCAAGGACAGCGAAAGCTCTGGGGCCAACGTCCTGACTTTC.

This clone appeared a single time. This chain connects TRBV25-1 to TRBJ2-5; 9 bases align to TRBD2. The J call may be incorrect, as the DNA end agrees better with TRBJ2-7. CDR1 is MGHDK and CDR2 is SYGVNS in the germline V gene. The CDR3 extends over 17 amino acids. The CDR3 here is CASSATGSSGTSLEQYF. The CDR3 DNA reads TGTGCCAGCAGTGCCACCGGATCTAGCGGGACGAGTCTCGAGCAGTACTTC.

The chain has TRBV18 and TRBJ1-3; unclear D gene. The CDR3 runs to 13 residues. The V gene's germline CDR1 is KGHSH and CDR2 LQKENI. Between the trimmed V and J ends, which lost 4 bases and 4 bases, there was a span of 8 bases. The CDR3 spells CASSLRVGNTIYF. The CDR3 bases are TGTGCCAGCTCACTCCGGGTCGGAAACACCATATATTTT.

In its sample, this clone was seen a few times. The chain has TRBV27 and TRBJ1-2; tentatively, D is TRBD1 (6 bases). V was shortened by 6 bases and J by 1 base, with 12 bases between the two germline ends. From germline, CDR1 is MNHEY and CDR2 SMNVEV (reference sequence). This CDR3 region has 14 residues. Here the CDR3 reads CASRGGTFNYGYTF. In nucleotides, the CDR3 is TGTGCCAGCAGAGGGGGTACTTTTAACTATGGCTACACCTTC.

J is TRBJ2-7 and V is TRBV28; 8 positions match TRBD1. Germline CDR1 is MDHEN and CDR2 is SYDVKM. There are 17 residues in the CDR3. V shed 3 bases, J shed 1 base, and the junction held 11 bases outside the gene matches. Here the CDR3 DNA reads TGTGCCAGCAGTTTCTCGTACGGGCAGGGGGCGTCCTACGAGCAGTACTTC. Translated, it gives CASSFSYGQGASYEQYF.

This rearrangement joins TRBV29-1 to TRBJ2-5, with D possibly being TRBD1 (6 bases). V gave up 6 bases and J gave up 4 bases, with 21 bases separating them. The CDR3 has 15 amino acids. Germline V gene lookup returns CDR1 SQVTM and CDR2 ANQGSEA. The chain's CDR3 is CSVEREQGAGETQYF. Written as DNA, the CDR3 is TGCAGCGTAGAGCGAGAACAGGGTGCGGGAGAGACCCAGTACTTC.

The V gene is TRBV5-1, the J gene TRBJ2-7, with D possibly TRBD2 on 6 matching bases. The CDR3 consists of 15 residues. Per the germline V gene, CDR1 is SGHRS and CDR2 is YFSETQ. Trimming took off 0 bases at V and 3 bases at J, with 13 bases between the two ends. The CDR3 protein is CASSLGLLGGYEQYF. Written as DNA, the CDR3 is TGCGCCAGCAGCTTGGGGCTCCTGGGGGGCTACGAGCAGTACTTC.

This clone was observed a few times. The chain employs TRBV28 and TRBJ1-1; no reliable D call. CDR1 is MDHEN and CDR2 is SYDVKM in the germline V gene. The CDR3 covers 11 residues. The V end was cut by 2 bases, the J end by 8 bases, with 6 bases between. CDR3 in DNA: TGTGCCAGCAGTTTAATGAAGGAAGCTTTCTTT. Its translation is CASSLMKEAFF.

The V and J genes are TRBV28 and TRBJ1-2; TRBD1 might be the D (5 bases). This CDR3 spans 14 amino acids. V dropped 1 base and J dropped 4 bases, with 10 bases sitting between them. Germline V gene sequence: CDR1 MDHEN, CDR2 SYDVKM. The CDR3: CASSLLARAYGYTF. The CDR3 nucleotides read TGTGCCAGCAGTTTATTGGCCAGGGCCTATGGCTACACCTTC.

V usage is TRBV21-1 and J usage is TRBJ2-5; TRBD1, as called in the table, went unchecked against the DNA. TRBV21-1 is classified as a pseudogene. This CDR3 has 16 amino acids. CDR3 coding DNA: TGTGCCAGCAGCAAAGTACCGAGACAGGGCGAAGAGACCCAGTACTTC. Amino acid sequence: CASSKVPRQGEETQYF.

The chain couples TRBV27 to TRBJ1-5, with TRBD1 identical over 7 bases. The germline V gene has CDR1 MNHEY and CDR2 SMNVEV (reference sequence). J gave up 6 bases and V 0 bases, and 5 bases lay outside the gene matches. This CDR3 has 15 residues. CDR3 nucleotide sequence: TGTGCCAGCAGTTTATCGGGGACAGACCCTCAGCCCCAGCATTTT. Its protein product is CASSLSGTDPQPQHF.

As regards this clone: A much larger clonotype is one base distant, so this may be a read error. CDR3 residues: CASSLLDRGQGDGYTF. The CDR3 coding sequence is TGTGCCAGCAGCTTATTGGACCGGGGACAGGGGGATGGCTACACCTTC. The chain uses TRBV7-8 and TRBJ1-2; 11 bases agree with TRBD1. There are 16 residues in the CDR3. With V trimmed by 2 bases and J by 6 bases, 8 bases remained unmatched. Germline loops: CDR1 SGHVS, CDR2 FQNEAQ.

This clone was observed a few times. The rearrangement links TRBV2 to TRBJ1-2; 7 nucleotides match TRBD1. Germline lookup yields CDR1 SNHLY and CDR2 FYNNEI. Trimming removed 5 bases from V and 8 bases from J; junction bases left unmatched: 5. This CDR3 spans 12 amino acids. This chain's CDR3 is CASSYRGGGYTF. CDR3 nucleotides: TGTGCCAGCAGTTACAGGGGCGGGGGCTACACCTTC. The variable domain in full, with the rest retrieved from reference TRBV2 and TRBJ1-2, is EPEVTQTPSHQVTQMGQEVILRCVPISNHLYFYWYRQILGQKVEFLVSFYNNEISEKSEIFDDQFSVERPDGSNFTLKIRSTKLEDSAMYFCASSYRGGGYTFGSGTRLTVV.

This clone was found once. This likely stems from a read error, as it lies one base from a far larger clone. The J gene is TRBJ2-6, the V gene TRBV6-4; D possibly corresponds to TRBD1 (6 bases). Germline V gives CDR1 MRHNA, CDR2 SNTAGT. This CDR3 has 16 amino acids. V was clipped by 0 bases and J by 2 bases, with 8 bases between them. CDR3 residues: CASSDSAGAGANVLTF. DNA of the CDR3: TGTGCCAGCAGTGACTCAGCAGGGGCTGGGGCCAACGTCCTGACTTTC.

The chain is built from TRBV6-1 and TRBJ2-1, with D uncertain. With 10 bases removed from V and 4 bases from J, the gap between germline ends came to 14 bases. The CDR3 has 13 residues. The germline gives CDR1 MNHNS, CDR2 SASEGT. The CDR3 DNA reads TGTGCCACTCCAAGCTTGGGGTACAATGAGCAGTTCTTC. Translation: CATPSLGYNEQFF.

This clone has only one observation. The V gene is TRBV27, the J gene TRBJ2-7; 8 nucleotides agree with TRBD1. Germline assignment: CDR1 MNHEY and CDR2 SMNVEV (reference sequence). This CDR3 has 16 residues. V was clipped by 0 bases and J by 3 bases; unmatched bases: 7. This CDR3 is CASSLSRTGLGYEQYF. Here the CDR3 DNA reads TGTGCCAGCAGTTTATCCCGGACAGGGCTGGGCTACGAGCAGTACTTC.

Regarding this clone: A much larger clone differs by one base, so this may be a read error. Other DNA sequences in the sample encode the same CDR3. The gene calls are TRBV30 and TRBJ2-7; D could derive from TRBD1 or TRBD2 (5 bases each). This CDR3 comprises 15 residues. Between the trimmed V and J ends, which lost 0 bases and 4 bases, there was a span of 16 bases. Germline V gene data show CDR1 as GTSNPN and CDR2 as SVGIG (reference sequence). This chain's CDR3 is CAWSVETASSYEQYF. CDR3 nucleotide sequence: TGTGCCTGGAGTGTAGAGACAGCTAGCTCTTACGAGCAGTACTTC.

At least ten counts were recorded for this clone. The chain joins TRBV4-2 to TRBJ2-7, with D maybe TRBD2 (6 bases). Germline assignment: CDR1 LGHNA and CDR2 YNFKEQ. Trimming removed 4 bases from V and 2 bases from J, with 21 bases in between. The CDR3 has 17 residues. CDR3 bases: TGTGCCAGCAGCCTAAGATCGGGCGGCAGACTAGCCTACGAGCAGTACTTC. Translating gives CASSLRSGGRLAYEQYF.

The chain links TRBV6-5 to TRBJ2-7; 7 positions agree with TRBD2. Germline CDR1 reads MNHEY; CDR2 reads SVGAGI. This CDR3 region has 16 residues. V was pared by 0 bases and J by 1 base, with 6 bases of the junction left unmatched. CDR3 protein: CASSYSTLAVSYEQYF. Written as DNA, the CDR3 is TGTGCCAGCAGTTACTCGACCCTAGCGGTATCCTACGAGCAGTACTTC.